This T cell receptor (beta chain) was sequenced during a study of blood T cell repertoires in COVID-19. Overall study: Sample material is recorded as cDNA or gDNA derived from T cells, B-cell-depleted T cells, or PBMCs.

Sequenced by immunoSEQ multiplex PCR; TCRdb stores in-frame clones only, minus some. The data hold hundreds of thousands of clones, with over 75% observed a single time. Germline-derived CDR1 and CDR2 are KGHSH and LQKENI. This CDR3 is 12 amino acids long. As for this clone: A junction boundary mismatches the germline segment, possibly from a read error.

The chain employs TRBV18 and TRBJ1-2; D call uncertain. The sequence was obtained from a woman between 40 and 50 years old with acute COVID-19. The specimen sequenced was PBMCs or T cells enriched from blood (not recorded which). This CDR3 is CASSPQLGGYTF. The CDR3 region has the DNA TGTGCCAGCTCGCCACAGCTGGGCGGCTACACCTTC.